These 8 T cell receptor beta chains were sequenced from one sample in a study of response to subunit inactivated influenza vaccine. TCRdb recomputed calls from the RT-PCR reads with MiXCR, one row per CDR3 protein. The table lists around 760,000 distinct CDR3 sequences, approximately 13% of them singletons. Sequenced here: PBMCs from blood, sampled 14 to 15 days before vaccination. These TCRs come from a man aged 45 to 65 who received an inactivated influenza vaccine.

The rearrangement joins TRBV2 to TRBJ2-7, with 7 bases that match TRBD2. The CDR3 covers 14 residues. V was pared by 6 bases and J by 0 bases, with 5 bases of the junction left unmatched. Per germline, CDR1 SNHLY and CDR2 FYNNEI. The CDR3 region is CASSGRTSSYEQYF. The CDR3 nucleotides read TGTGCCAGCAGCGGGAGGACGAGCTCCTACGAGCAGTACTTC.

The rearrangement links TRBV12-3 or TRBV12-4 to TRBJ2-7; perhaps TRBD2 as D (6 bases). V gave up 5 bases and J gave up 5 bases, with 16 bases separating them. The CDR3 loop spans 14 amino acids. This CDR3 is CASSPPGTPHEQYF. The DNA for the CDR3 is TGTGCCAGCAGTCCGCCCGGGACTCCCCACGAGCAGTACTTC.

V and J are TRBV9 and TRBJ2-2; D is ambiguous. Germline CDR1 reads SGDLS; CDR2 reads YYNGEE. This CDR3 contains 15 residues. V was clipped by 0 bases and J by 7 bases, with 13 bases between them. The CDR3 here is CASSVARQSYGELFF. DNA of the CDR3: TGTGCCAGCAGCGTAGCTCGGCAGAGCTACGGGGAGCTGTTTTTT.

The chain joins TRBV4-1 to TRBJ2-1; 11 bases are a match to TRBD2. The CDR3 sequence is 15 residues long. Germline V gene lookup returns CDR1 MGHRA and CDR2 YSYEKL. Trimming removed 1 base from V and 8 bases from J; junction bases left unmatched: 4. CDR3 nucleotides: TGCGCCAGCAGCCAAGGTAGCGGGGGGGTGGATGAGCAGTTCTTC. As protein: CASSQGSGGVDEQFF.

This clonotype turned up a few times. The chain recombines TRBV7-3 with TRBJ2-7; TRBD2 might be the D (6 bases). The CDR3 consists of 13 residues. Per germline, CDR1 SGHTA and CDR2 FQGTGA. Deletions cut 2 bases from V and 6 bases from J, with 11 bases between. CDR3 residues: CASSLLALSEQYF. DNA of the CDR3: TGTGCCAGCAGCTTACTAGCGTTAAGCGAGCAGTACTTC.

This clonotype was seen ten or more times. The chain joins TRBV5-1 to TRBJ2-7; 8 bases are shared with TRBD2. This CDR3 is built from 14 residues. Germline V gene sequence: CDR1 SGHRS, CDR2 YFSETQ. The ends lost 2 bases at V and 2 bases at J; junction bases unmatched: 3. The CDR3 is CASSFGGAAYEQYF. CDR3 DNA: TGCGCCAGCAGCTTCGGGGGGGCGGCCTACGAGCAGTACTTC. The full variable domain, with the rest looked up from reference TRBV5-1 and TRBJ2-7, is KAGVTQTPRYLIKTRGQQVTLSCSPISGHRSVSWYQQTPGQGLQFLFEYFSETQRNKGNFPGRFSGRQFSNSRSEMNVSTLELGDSALYLCASSFGGAAYEQYFGPGTRLTVT.

This clonotype was observed a few times. The CDR3 nucleotides are TGCAGCGTTGTAGTCCACTCTGGAAACACCATATATTTT. It is translated as CSVVVHSGNTIYF. The chain is built from TRBV29-1 and TRBJ1-3; no clear D. Germline CDR1 and CDR2: SQVTM and ANQGSEA. The V end was cut by 4 bases, the J end by 0 bases, with 7 bases between. CDR3 length: 13 residues.

This clonotype has more than one count but fewer than ten. At one end, the junction sequence differs from germline, possibly due to a read error. V is TRBV7-2 and J is TRBJ2-1; 8 nucleotides align to TRBD2. The CDR3 totals 16 residues. The germline V gene encodes CDR1 SGHTA and CDR2 FQGNSA. The CDR3 loop reads CASSVAPGGGYNEQFF. The CDR3 region has the DNA TGTGCCAGCAGCGTAGCCCCGGGGGGGGGGTACAATGAGCAGTTCTTC. The complete variable domain, with remaining parts taken from reference TRBV7-2 and TRBJ2-1, reads GAGVSQSPSNKVTEKGKDVELRCDPISGHTALYWYRQSLGQGLEFLIYFQGNSAPDKSGLPSDRFSAERTGGSVSTLTIQRTQQEDSAVYLCASSVAPGGGYNEQFFGPGTRLTVL.